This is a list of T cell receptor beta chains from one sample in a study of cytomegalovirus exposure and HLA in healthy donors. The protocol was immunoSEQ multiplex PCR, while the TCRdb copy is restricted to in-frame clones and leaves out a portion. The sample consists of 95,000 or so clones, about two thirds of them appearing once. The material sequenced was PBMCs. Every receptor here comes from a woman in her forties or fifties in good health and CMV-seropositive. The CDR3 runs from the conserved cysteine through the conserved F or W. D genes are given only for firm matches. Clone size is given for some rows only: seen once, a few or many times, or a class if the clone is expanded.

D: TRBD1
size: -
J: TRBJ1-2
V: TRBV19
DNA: TGTGCCAGTAGTCCCATCCCCCCCCGCTCGGGACAGGCTGGCTATGGCTACACCTTC
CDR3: CASSPIPPRSGQAGYGYTF

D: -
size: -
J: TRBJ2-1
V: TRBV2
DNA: TGTGCCAGCAGTGTCTTGGGGCCCGACAATGAGCAGTTCTTC
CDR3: CASSVLGPDNEQFF

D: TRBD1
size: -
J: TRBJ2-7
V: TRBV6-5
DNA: TGTGCCAGCAGCTTGACAGGGTTCGACGAGCAGTACTTC
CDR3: CASSLTGFDEQYF

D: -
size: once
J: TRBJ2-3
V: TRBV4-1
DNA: TGCGCCAGCAGCCAAGATCGTGAACTAGATACGCAGTATTTT
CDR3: CASSQDRELDTQYF

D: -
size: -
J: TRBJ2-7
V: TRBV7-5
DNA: TGTGTCAGAAGCTTGCGACTAGCGGGGAACACCTACGAGCAGTACTTC
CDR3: CVRSLRLAGNTYEQYF

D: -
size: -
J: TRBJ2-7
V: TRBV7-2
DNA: TGTGCCAGCAATACAGGGCCCACCTACGAGCAGTACTTC
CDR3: CASNTGPTYEQYF

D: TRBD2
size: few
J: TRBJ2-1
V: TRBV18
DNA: TGTGCCAGCTCACCTGGACTAGCGGAATACAATGAGCAGTTCTTC
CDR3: CASSPGLAEYNEQFF

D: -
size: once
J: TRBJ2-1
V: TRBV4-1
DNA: TGCGCCAGCAGCCAAATGGGCGGGAATGAGCAGTTCTTC
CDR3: CASSQMGGNEQFF

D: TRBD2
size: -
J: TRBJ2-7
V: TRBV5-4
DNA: TGTGCCAGCAGCCGGGGGACTAGTGCCTACGAGCAGTACTTC
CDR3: CASSRGTSAYEQYF

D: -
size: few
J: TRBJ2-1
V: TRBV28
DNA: TGTGCCAGCAGGTCCGGGTCCTACAATGAGCAGTTCTTC
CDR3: CASRSGSYNEQFF

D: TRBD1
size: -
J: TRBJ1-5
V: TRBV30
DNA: TGTGCCTGGAGGGTGCCCGGACAGGGAAGTCAGCCCCAGCATTTT
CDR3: CAWRVPGQGSQPQHF

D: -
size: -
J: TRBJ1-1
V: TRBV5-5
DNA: TGTGCCAGCAGCTCCGAACAGGGCTTGATGAACACTGAAGCTTTCTTT
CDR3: CASSSEQGLMNTEAFF

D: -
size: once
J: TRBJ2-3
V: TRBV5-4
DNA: TGTGCCAGCAGCTGGGGGGGCGGAGGTAGCACAGATACGCAGTATTTT
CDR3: CASSWGGGGSTDTQYF

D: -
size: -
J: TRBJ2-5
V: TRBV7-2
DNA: TGTGCCAGCAGCTTAGGGATAGGGGAACAAGAGACCCAGTACTTC
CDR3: CASSLGIGEQETQYF

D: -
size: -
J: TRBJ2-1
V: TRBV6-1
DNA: TGTGCCAGCAGTGTGGTAGCCCTCGGTGAGCAGTTCTTC
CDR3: CASSVVALGEQFF

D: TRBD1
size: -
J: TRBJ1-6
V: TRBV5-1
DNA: TGCGCCAGCACCAGAGAAGGGGGCCTTTTAAGCTCCTATAATTCACCCCTCCACTTT
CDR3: CASTREGGLLSSYNSPLHF

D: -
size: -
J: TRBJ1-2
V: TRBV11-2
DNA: TGTGCCAGCAGCTTAAGCCAGGGGCAGGTTGGCTACACCTTC
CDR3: CASSLSQGQVGYTF

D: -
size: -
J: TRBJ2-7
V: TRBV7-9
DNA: TGTTCCAGCAGCTCAAGCCCGGGTGGACAGAATACCTACGAGCAGTACTTC
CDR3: CSSSSSPGGQNTYEQYF

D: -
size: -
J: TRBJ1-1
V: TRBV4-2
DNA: TGTGCCAGCAGTCGAGACACAAAGAACACTGAAGCTTTCTTT
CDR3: CASSRDTKNTEAFF

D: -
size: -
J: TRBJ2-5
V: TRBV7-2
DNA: TGTGCCAGCAGCGTCCCTGAGGCGGAGACCCAGTACTTC
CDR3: CASSVPEAETQYF

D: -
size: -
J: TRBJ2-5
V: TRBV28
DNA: TGTGCCAGCAGGCTTACTAACGCCTACCAAGAGACCCAGTACTTC
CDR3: CASRLTNAYQETQYF

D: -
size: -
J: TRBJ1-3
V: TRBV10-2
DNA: TGCGCCAGCAGTGAATCATTGGAGAACACCATATATTTT
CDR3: CASSESLENTIYF

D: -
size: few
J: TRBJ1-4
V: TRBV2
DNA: TGTGCCAGCAGTGTCGGGGGGGGAGTTGAAAAACTGTTTTTT
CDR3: CASSVGGGVEKLFF

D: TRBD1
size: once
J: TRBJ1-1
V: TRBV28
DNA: TGTGCCAGCAGACTTACAGGGGGCGCGAACACTGAAGCTTTCTTT
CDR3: CASRLTGGANTEAFF

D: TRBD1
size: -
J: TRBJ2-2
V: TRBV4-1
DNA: TGCGCCAGCAGCCACCGGGACAGGGATGGTGCGGAGCTGTTTTTT
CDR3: CASSHRDRDGAELFF

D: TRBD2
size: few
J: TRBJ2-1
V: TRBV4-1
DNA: TGCGCCAGCAGCCAAGAGGGAGTAGCGGGGTACAATGAGCAGTTCTTC
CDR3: CASSQEGVAGYNEQFF

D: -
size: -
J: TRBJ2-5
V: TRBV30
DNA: TGTGCCTGGAGTGGGACTCAAGAGACCCAGTACTTC
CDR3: CAWSGTQETQYF

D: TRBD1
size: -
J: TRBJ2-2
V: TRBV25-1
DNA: TGTGCCAGCAGTGAAGAATGGACAGGGAACACCGGGGAGCTGTTTTTT
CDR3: CASSEEWTGNTGELFF

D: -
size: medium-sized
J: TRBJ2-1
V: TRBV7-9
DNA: TGTGCCAGCAGCCCCCCGACTAACAATGAGCAGTTCTTC
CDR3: CASSPPTNNEQFF

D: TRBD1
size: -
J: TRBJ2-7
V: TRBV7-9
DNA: TGTTCCAGCAGCTTAGGGGACAGAACGTCTTACGAGCAGTACTTC
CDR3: CSSSLGDRTSYEQYF

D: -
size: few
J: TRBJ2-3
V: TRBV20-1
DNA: TGCAGTGCTACCCAATCAGATACGCAGTATTTT
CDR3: CSATQSDTQYF

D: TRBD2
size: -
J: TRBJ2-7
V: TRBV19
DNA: TGTGCCAGTAGTCGACTAGCGGGAGGCTCCTACGAGCAGTACTTC
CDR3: CASSRLAGGSYEQYF

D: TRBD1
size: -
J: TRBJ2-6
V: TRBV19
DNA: TGTGCCAGTAGGTCCAGGGGGCACGGGGCCAACGTCCTGACTTTC
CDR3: CASRSRGHGANVLTF

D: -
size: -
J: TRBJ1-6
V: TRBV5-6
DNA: TGTGCCAGCAGCTTGCGGGTTGGCTATAATTCACCCCTCCACTTT
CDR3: CASSLRVGYNSPLHF

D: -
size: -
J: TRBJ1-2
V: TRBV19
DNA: TGTGCCAGTAGGGAGACGGTTAACTATGGCTACACCTTC
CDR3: CASRETVNYGYTF

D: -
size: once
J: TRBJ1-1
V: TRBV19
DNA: TGTGCCAGTACCTCGAGGACAGCGAACACTGAAGCTTTCTTT
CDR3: CASTSRTANTEAFF

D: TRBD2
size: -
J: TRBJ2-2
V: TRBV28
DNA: TGTGCCAGCCTCACCCATAGAACTAGCGGAAACACCGGGGAGCTGTTTTTT
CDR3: CASLTHRTSGNTGELFF

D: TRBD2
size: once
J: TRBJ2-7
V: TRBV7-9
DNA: TGTGCCAGCAGCGCCGGACTAGCGGTTCGGGAGACCTACGAGCAGTACTTC
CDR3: CASSAGLAVRETYEQYF

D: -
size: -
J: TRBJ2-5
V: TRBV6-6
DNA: TGTGCCAGCAGTTCCACACAGGGTGCAGAGACCCAGTACTTC
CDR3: CASSSTQGAETQYF

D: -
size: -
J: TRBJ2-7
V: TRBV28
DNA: TGTGCCAGCCTGCTGGGGAGTAAACACGAGCAGTACTTC
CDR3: CASLLGSKHEQYF

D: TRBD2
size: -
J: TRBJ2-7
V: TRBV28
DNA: TGTGCCAGCAGTTTGGGAGGGACCCTTGAGGAGCAGTACTTC
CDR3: CASSLGGTLEEQYF